This TCR beta chain was recovered during a study of blood T cell repertoires in COVID-19. Study context: The United States, Italy and Spain provided the acute and convalescent COVID-19 samples. T cells, B-cell-depleted T cells, or PBMCs supplied cDNA or gDNA.

Methods used by the authors: Estimated nucleated cell counts came from reference gene primer amplification. Clones were read by immunoSEQ multiplex PCR, and TCRdb kept only the in-frame ones, dropping some. V and J calls and clone size follow that table, whereas D and trimming were derived from the DNA. The sample lists about 200,000 clones, more than 70% seen once, with around 1.5% in the top ten. Germline loops: CDR1 LGHDT, CDR2 YNNKEL (reference sequence). Trimming cost V 4 bases and J 2 bases; bases outside gene matches: 10. The CDR3 extends over 17 amino acids. The source is a man aged 18 to 35 with active or convalescent COVID-19. The chain couples TRBV3-1 (or the pseudogene TRBV3-2) to TRBJ2-2; 7 bases agree with TRBD1. The specimen sequenced was peripheral blood. In DNA form, the CDR3 reads TGTGCCAGCAGCCTTTCCCCCGGGACAGCAAACACCGGGGAGCTGTTTTTT. The encoded protein is CASSLSPGTANTGELFF.